What follows are 21 T cell receptor beta chains derived from one specimen sequenced in a study of CD8+ T cells in alopecia areata. RNA, once extracted, was reverse transcribed into cDNA for use as the sequencing template. Clones were sequenced by immunoSEQ multiplex PCR, and TCRdb holds only the in-frame ones, with some missing. The table has about 180,000 clones, approximately 49% seen once; the top ten hold about 9.5%. The treatment: oral pan-JAK inhibitor, 5-10 mg twice daily. Specimen: CD8+ T cells sorted from blood, collected at roughly week 53, from a patient treated with tofacitinib. Receptors were obtained from a human donor with alopecia areata.

V is TRBV5-1 and J is TRBJ2-2; D not resolved. Germline lookup yields CDR1 SGHRS and CDR2 YFSETQ. The CDR3 is made up of 15 amino acids. V was shortened by 0 bases and J by 3 bases, with 9 bases between the two germline ends. CDR3 coding DNA: TGCGCCAGCAGCTTGGAGGGTGTTGACACCGGGGAGCTGTTTTTT. This gives the protein CASSLEGVDTGELFF.

V and J are TRBV30 and TRBJ2-5; 16 bases are a match to TRBD2. Germline CDR1 and CDR2: GTSNPN and SVGIG (reference sequence). CDR3 length: 17 residues. Losses at the gene ends were 2 bases for V and 5 bases for J; bases not matched to a gene: 8. In nucleotides, the CDR3 is TGTGCCTGGAGTCCCGGGACTAGCGGGGGGGCCTGGGAGACCCAGTACTTC. It translates to CAWSPGTSGGAWETQYF. Full variable domain (remainder filled in from reference TRBV30 and TRBJ2-5): SQTIHQWPATLVQPVGSPLSLECTVEGTSNPNLYWYRQAAGRGLQLLFYSVGIGQISSEVPQNLSASRPQDRQFILSSKKLLLSDSGFYLCAWSPGTSGGAWETQYFGPGTRLLVL.

This chain joins TRBV2 and TRBJ2-3; D is uncertain. The CDR3 sequence is 15 residues long. Germline V CDR1 and CDR2: SNHLY, FYNNEI. The germline V and J ends were trimmed by 2 bases and 2 bases, with 11 bases remaining between them. CDR3: CASSEWQPSTDTQYF. CDR3 sequence (DNA): TGTGCCAGCAGTGAATGGCAGCCCTCCACAGATACGCAGTATTTT.

The chain couples TRBV27 to TRBJ2-7; D possibly uses TRBD1 or TRBD2 (5 bases each). V dropped 4 bases and J dropped 7 bases, with 20 bases sitting between them. Germline V CDR1 and CDR2: MNHEY, SMNVEV (reference sequence). This CDR3 region has 15 residues. Written as DNA, the CDR3 is TGTGCCAGCAGTTCCATTTTCCCGGGGCCAGGGGAGCAGTACTTC. Translating it yields CASSSIFPGPGEQYF.

The chain combines TRBV29-1 with TRBJ2-1; D possibly uses TRBD1 or TRBD2 (5 bases each). V lost 3 bases, J lost 2 bases, and 5 bases lay in between. Germline V gives CDR1 SQVTM, CDR2 ANQGSEA. The CDR3 has 12 amino acids. The CDR3 spells CSVEGPYNEQFF. Here the CDR3 DNA reads TGCAGCGTTGAGGGACCCTACAATGAGCAGTTCTTC.

This clone showed up just once. This chain links TRBV5-1 with TRBJ1-1; TRBD1 matches at 7 bases. Germline V gene sequence: CDR1 SGHRS, CDR2 YFSETQ. This CDR3 has 16 amino acids. The junction had 21 bases not matched to a gene; V was cut back by 9 bases and J by 7 bases. The CDR3 bases are TGCGCCACGAGAACCCGGCCGGGACAGATAAATGTTGAAGCTTTCTTT. This codes for CATRTRPGQINVEAFF.

The genes are TRBV13 and TRBJ2-1; D call uncertain. Germline lookup yields CDR1 PRHDT and CDR2 FYEKMQ (reference sequence). V lost 6 bases to trimming and J lost 2 bases, with 14 bases between them. This CDR3 contains 15 residues. In nucleotides, the CDR3 is TGTGCCAGCAGAGGTACCGGGCTACCCTACAATGAGCAGTTCTTC. As protein: CASRGTGLPYNEQFF.

This clone was observed a few times. This chain connects TRBV14 to TRBJ2-2; D remains unclear. The CDR3 covers 15 residues. CDR1 is SGHDN and CDR2 is FVKESK in the germline V gene. V lost 6 bases to trimming and J lost 5 bases, with 16 bases between them. CDR3 coding DNA: TGTGCCAGCAGTCCCCGGACCCGCCGGACCGGGGAGCTGTTTTTT. The encoded protein is CASSPRTRRTGELFF.

The rearrangement uses TRBV29-1 and TRBJ1-2; possibly TRBD1 for D (5 bases). The CDR3 has 15 amino acids. Germline assignment: CDR1 SQVTM and CDR2 ANQGSEA. Trimming took off 3 bases at V and 3 bases at J, with 17 bases between the two ends. In DNA, the CDR3 is TGCAGCGTTGAGCTTCGTGAGGGGTTGGACTATGGCTACACCTTC. This gives the protein CSVELREGLDYGYTF.

This clone was counted only a few times. J is TRBJ1-1 and V is TRBV5-6, with D uncertain. This CDR3 comprises 16 residues. In germline, CDR1 is SGHDT, CDR2 YYEEEE. The V end lost 4 bases, the J end lost 1 base, and 17 bases lay between the germline ends. The CDR3: CASSLALGLSNTEAFF. CDR3 nucleotides: TGTGCCAGCAGCCTCGCCTTAGGTCTCTCGAACACTGAAGCTTTCTTT.

The chain couples TRBV15 to TRBJ1-1; D call uncertain. Trimming removed 0 bases at V and 6 bases at J, with 14 bases between. Germline CDR1 reads LNHNV; CDR2 reads YYDKDF (reference sequence). CDR3 size: 15 residues. CDR3 amino acids: CATSREGRGGPEAFF. The CDR3 nucleotides read TGTGCCACCAGCAGAGAGGGTCGGGGAGGCCCTGAAGCTTTCTTT. Together with reference TRBV15 and TRBJ1-1, the CDR3 gives the full variable domain: DAMVIQNPRYQVTQFGKPVTLSCSQTLNHNVMYWYQQKSSQAPKLLFHYYDKDFNNEADTPDNFQSRRPNTSFCFLDIRSPGLGDTAMYLCATSREGRGGPEAFFGQGTRLTVV.

About this clone itself: The same CDR3 can be traced to other DNA sequences in this sample. The rearrangement joins TRBV7-9 to TRBJ2-5; no definite D call. V lost 5 bases, J lost 5 bases, and 12 bases lay in between. CDR3 size: 13 residues. Per the germline V gene, CDR1 is SEHNR and CDR2 is FQNEAQ (reference sequence). The CDR3 sequence is CASSPPVMETQYF. Written as DNA, the CDR3 is TGTGCCAGCAGCCCACCGGTGATGGAGACCCAGTACTTC.

The count of this clone is one. CDR3 nucleotide sequence: TGTGCCAGCACCTTTGGGGAGACGGAGGGTAGGCCCCAGCATTTT. Residues: CASTFGETEGRPQHF. This chain links TRBV7-9 with TRBJ1-5, with no clear D. Looked up from germline, CDR1 is SEHNR and CDR2 is FQNEAQ (reference sequence). The CDR3 sequence is 15 residues long. V lost 7 bases to trimming and J lost 9 bases, with 22 bases between them.

CDR3 DNA sequence: TGCGCCAGCAGCCCCGCCCCGGGACGCAGGAACACTGAAGCTTTCTTT. Amino acids: CASSPAPGRRNTEAFF. The chain has TRBV5-1 and TRBJ1-1, with TRBD1 as a possible D gene (5 bases). Germline loops: CDR1 SGHRS, CDR2 YFSETQ. The germline V and J ends were trimmed by 4 bases and 1 base, with 17 bases remaining between them. The CDR3 extends over 16 amino acids.

This clone appeared a few times. The chain couples TRBV18 to TRBJ2-3, with TRBD1 as a possible D gene (6 bases). The V end was cut by 5 bases, the J end by 3 bases, with 12 bases between. Per the germline V gene, CDR1 is KGHSH and CDR2 is LQKENI. There are 14 residues in the CDR3. This CDR3 reads CASSTQGPTDTQYF. Written as DNA, the CDR3 is TGTGCCAGCTCAACACAGGGTCCGACAGATACGCAGTATTTT.

This clone has more than one count but fewer than ten. The chain recombines TRBV29-1 with TRBJ2-1; TRBD2 might be the D (7 bases). Germline V CDR1 and CDR2: SQVTM, ANQGSEA. The CDR3 has 13 residues. Trimming took off 8 bases at V and 4 bases at J, with 15 bases between the two ends. In DNA, the CDR3 is TGCAGCCTCAGAGGGGGGGGATACAATGAGCAGTTCTTC. Translation gives CSLRGGGYNEQFF.

Concerning this clone: Additional DNA sequences in this sample encode the identical CDR3. The chain joins TRBV5-4 to TRBJ2-2; D call uncertain. Germline V gene lookup returns CDR1 SGHNT and CDR2 YYREEE (reference sequence). The CDR3 sequence is 15 residues long. Trimming pared 2 bases from V and 2 bases from J, leaving 10 bases between. The CDR3 protein is CASSLLGTNTGELFF. The CDR3 DNA is TGTGCCAGCAGCTTACTGGGCACCAACACCGGGGAGCTGTTTTTT.

The V gene is TRBV19, the J gene TRBJ1-5; D remains unclear. Germline lookup yields CDR1 LNHDA and CDR2 SQIVND (reference sequence). This CDR3 is 15 amino acids long. V dropped 2 bases and J dropped 4 bases, with 12 bases sitting between them. CDR3 nucleotide sequence: TGTGCCAGTAGTATATCCTCACGGGGAAATCAGCCCCAGCATTTT. Amino acids: CASSISSRGNQPQHF.

This rearrangement joins TRBV11-2 to TRBJ1-2; D is unclear. CDR1 and CDR2 from the germline V gene are SGHAT and FQNNGV. V lost 2 bases to trimming and J lost 5 bases, with 6 bases between them. CDR3 length equals 12 residues. CDR3 loop: CASSLRQYGYTF. DNA of the CDR3: TGTGCCAGCAGCTTACGCCAGTATGGCTACACCTTC.

This rearrangement joins TRBV4-3 to TRBJ1-4; 7 bases agree with TRBD1. The V and J ends lost 0 bases and 4 bases, in that order; junction bases with no gene match: 8. This CDR3 region has 17 residues. Germline V gene lookup returns CDR1 LGHNA and CDR2 YSLEER. For the CDR3, the DNA is TGCGCCAGCAGCCAAGACCCCGGGACAGTGAATAATGAAAAACTGTTTTTT. Its protein product is CASSQDPGTVNNEKLFF.

In its sample, this clone was seen a few times. The chain employs TRBV29-1 and TRBJ2-5; D might be TRBD1 (5 bases). V was trimmed by 3 bases and J by 5 bases, leaving 10 bases between them. This CDR3 contains 12 residues. Germline V gene data show CDR1 as SQVTM and CDR2 as ANQGSEA. CDR3: CSVEQGVETQYF. The CDR3 DNA is TGCAGCGTTGAGCAGGGTGTGGAGACCCAGTACTTC.